These T cell receptor beta chains were read from a single sample in a study of Ad26.COV2.S vaccination and SARS-CoV-2 variants. Generated by immunoSEQ multiplex PCR, the TCRdb table keeps only in-frame clones and is missing some. This sample yields more than 300,000 clones, of which 75% to 90% are seen a single time; about 10% belongs to the top ten. The sequenced sample was peripheral blood, obtained in a trial of Ad26.COV2.S vaccine versus placebo. The receptors stem from a person aged 18-60 years who received the Ad26.COV2.S COVID-19 vaccine or a placebo. The CDR3 runs from the conserved cysteine through the conserved F or W. D genes are given only for firm matches. Some rows mark clone size as missing; the rest say once, few, many or name a class of expanded clone.

cdr3_length j_call d_call clone_size v_call cdr3_aa cdr3_nt
14 TRBJ2-2 NA NA TRBV16 CASSPVQGTGELFF TGTGCCAGCAGCCCGGTACAGGGCACCGGGGAGCTGTTTTTT
12 TRBJ2-7 NA NA TRBV6-2/TRBV6-3 CASSALSYEQYF TGTGCCAGCAGTGCCCTGTCCTACGAGCAGTACTTC
12 TRBJ2-2 NA once TRBV4-2 CASSISTGELFF TGTGCCAGCAGCATAAGTACCGGGGAGCTGTTTTTT
14 TRBJ2-7 NA NA TRBV11-1 CASSLRGRWYEQYF TGTGCCAGCAGCTTACGTGGCAGATGGTACGAGCAGTACTTC
13 TRBJ2-7 TRBD2 once TRBV5-1 CASSGTSPHEQYF TGCGCCAGCAGTGGGACTAGCCCCCACGAGCAGTACTTC
17 TRBJ1-6 NA NA TRBV10-3 CAIRGWRAGTYNSPLHF TGTGCCATCAGGGGTTGGCGAGCAGGGACATATAATTCACCCCTCCACTTT
14 TRBJ1-1 NA NA TRBV4-1 CASSQLGARDRAFF TGCGCCAGCAGCCAATTAGGCGCGAGGGATCGAGCTTTCTTT
14 TRBJ1-3 NA NA TRBV28 CASSFAHQGGDIYF TGTGCCAGCAGTTTCGCACATCAGGGAGGGGATATATATTTT
15 TRBJ2-2 TRBD2 NA TRBV7-2 CASSRGRVRGGELFF TGTGCCAGCAGCCGCGGGAGGGTTCGCGGAGGGGAGCTGTTTTTT
14 TRBJ2-3 NA NA TRBV28 CASSFLSGTDTQYF TGTGCCAGCAGTTTCTTATCTGGCACAGATACGCAGTATTTT
13 TRBJ2-7 NA NA TRBV7-2 CASSPRAGYEQYF TGTGCCAGCAGCCCCCGAGCGGGCTACGAGCAGTACTTC
18 TRBJ1-2 NA NA TRBV7-2 CASSLGVGGTSRDPGYTF TGTGCCAGCAGTTTAGGGGTGGGTGGGACCTCTAGGGACCCTGGCTACACCTTC
15 TRBJ2-1 NA NA TRBV7-2 CASSLRAGVRDEQFF TGTGCCAGCAGCTTAAGGGCAGGGGTCCGCGATGAGCAGTTCTTC
12 TRBJ2-7 NA NA TRBV27 CASRTPWNEQYF TGTGCCAGCAGAACTCCTTGGAACGAGCAGTACTTC
14 TRBJ2-2 NA once TRBV3-1/TRBV3-2 CASSQDSGSGELFF TGTGCCAGCAGCCAAGATAGCGGATCCGGGGAGCTGTTTTTT
12 TRBJ2-2 NA NA TRBV2 CASSALSGELFF TGTGCCAGCAGTGCACTGTCGGGGGAGCTGTTTTTT
15 TRBJ2-5 TRBD1 once TRBV10-3 CAISESTGWEETQYF TGTGCCATCAGTGAGTCGACAGGGTGGGAAGAGACCCAGTACTTC
13 TRBJ1-4 NA NA TRBV12-3/TRBV12-4 CASSRVLVEKLFF TGTGCCAGCAGCCGGGTACTGGTTGAAAAACTGTTTTTT
12 TRBJ1-3 NA NA TRBV6-5 CASRGSGNTIYF TGTGCCAGCAGGGGATCTGGAAACACCATATATTTT
14 TRBJ2-7 NA once TRBV15 CATSSRQFSYEQYF TGTGCCACCTCCTCCCGTCAGTTCTCCTACGAGCAGTACTTC
15 TRBJ2-2 TRBD1 NA TRBV5-1 CASSIQGSNTGELFF TGCGCCAGCAGCATACAGGGGTCGAACACCGGGGAGCTGTTTTTT
13 TRBJ1-2 NA NA TRBV19 CASNPGSNYGYTF TGTGCCAGTAATCCTGGTTCAAACTATGGCTACACCTTC
13 TRBJ2-3 NA NA TRBV29-1 CSVVGRTTDTQYF TGCAGCGTTGTAGGCAGGACCACAGATACGCAGTATTTT
13 TRBJ1-2 NA NA TRBV19 CASSILANYGYTF TGTGCCAGTAGTATCCTAGCTAACTATGGCTACACCTTC
15 TRBJ2-5 TRBD2 NA TRBV7-6 CASSLFTSGTETQYF TGTGCCAGCAGCTTATTCACTAGCGGGACAGAGACCCAGTACTTC
15 TRBJ2-2 NA NA TRBV4-2 CASSQDPNTSGELFF TGTGCCAGCAGCCAAGATCCAAACACAAGCGGGGAGCTGTTTTTT
13 TRBJ1-5 NA many TRBV19 CASSIVPNQPQHF TGTGCCAGTAGTATAGTCCCTAACCAGCCCCAGCATTTT
15 TRBJ2-3 TRBD1 NA TRBV3-1/TRBV3-2 CASSLGQGTTDTQYF TGTGCCAGCAGCTTGGGACAGGGTACCACAGATACGCAGTATTTT
15 TRBJ2-7 NA NA TRBV4-3 CASSQEQHPPYEQYF TGCGCCAGCAGCCAAGAGCAGCACCCTCCCTACGAGCAGTACTTC
15 TRBJ1-1 NA NA TRBV10-2 CASTDGVPGRTEAFF TGCGCCAGCACCGATGGGGTCCCAGGGAGAACTGAAGCTTTCTTT
13 TRBJ1-2 NA NA TRBV28 CASSFRGFHGYTF TGTGCCAGCAGTTTCCGCGGGTTCCATGGCTACACCTTC
14 TRBJ2-1 TRBD2 NA TRBV29-1 CSVTRRGAYNEQFF TGCAGCGTCACTCGGCGGGGGGCCTACAATGAGCAGTTCTTC
13 TRBJ1-2 NA NA TRBV4-3 CASSRTVNYGYTF TGCGCCAGCAGCCGGACAGTGAACTATGGCTACACCTTC
16 TRBJ2-7 TRBD2 NA TRBV19 CASSGWTSGRANEQYF TGTGCCAGTAGTGGCTGGACTAGCGGGAGGGCCAACGAGCAGTACTTC
20 TRBJ2-3 NA NA TRBV21-1 CASSNTTSGGDPKSTDTQYF TGTGCCAGCAGCAACACAACTAGCGGGGGGGACCCCAAGAGCACAGATACGCAGTATTTT
12 TRBJ1-2 TRBD1 NA TRBV29-1 CSVEGQDYGYTF TGCAGCGTTGAGGGACAGGACTATGGCTACACCTTC
15 TRBJ2-2 TRBD1 NA TRBV3-1/TRBV3-2 CASHWDSSNTGELFF TGTGCCAGCCATTGGGACAGCTCGAACACCGGGGAGCTGTTTTTT
16 TRBJ2-5 TRBD1 NA TRBV28 CASRHSSGQGQETQYF TGTGCCAGCAGGCACAGCTCAGGACAGGGCCAAGAGACCCAGTACTTC
16 TRBJ2-2 NA NA TRBV5-1 CASSLAGGENTGELFF TGCGCCAGCAGCTTGGCCGGAGGGGAGAACACCGGGGAGCTGTTTTTT
16 TRBJ2-3 TRBD2 NA TRBV5-1 CASSSGVAGGTDTQYF TGCGCCAGCAGCTCCGGGGTAGCGGGGGGCACAGATACGCAGTATTTT
15 TRBJ2-6 TRBD1 NA TRBV28 CATRTGTYGANVLTF TGTGCCACCAGGACAGGGACTTATGGGGCCAACGTCCTGACTTTC
16 TRBJ2-3 TRBD2 NA TRBV6-6 CASIAGSGRVTDTQYF TGTGCCAGCATCGCAGGTAGCGGGAGAGTCACAGATACGCAGTATTTT
15 TRBJ1-1 NA NA TRBV5-6 CASSYTGRRGTEAFF TGTGCCAGCAGCTACACAGGGCGTCGGGGGACTGAAGCTTTCTTT
13 TRBJ2-5 NA NA TRBV7-3 CASSLRTDETQYF TGTGCCAGCAGCTTAAGGACAGACGAGACCCAGTACTTC
14 TRBJ2-7 NA once TRBV10-1 CASSLGQGSYEQYF TGCGCCAGCAGCCTGGGGCAGGGTTCCTACGAGCAGTACTTC
11 TRBJ1-1 NA NA TRBV5-3 CARSIDAEAFF TGTGCCAGAAGCATCGATGCGGAAGCTTTCTTT
15 TRBJ1-3 TRBD1 NA TRBV2 CASSRQGHSGNTIYF TGTGCCAGCAGCCGACAGGGGCACTCTGGAAACACCATATATTTT
16 TRBJ2-3 NA few TRBV21-1 CASSLGTSGSTDTQYF TGTGCCAGCAGCTTGGGGACTAGCGGAAGCACAGATACGCAGTATTTT
15 TRBJ2-1 TRBD2 NA TRBV5-1 CASSSSLAGGDEQFF TGCGCCAGCAGCTCCTCACTAGCGGGGGGCGATGAGCAGTTCTTC
13 TRBJ1-2 TRBD1 NA TRBV18 CASSLQGGLDHTF TGTGCCAGCTCACTTCAGGGGGGTCTTGACCACACCTTC
14 TRBJ1-6 NA NA TRBV18 CASSAGGERSPLHF TGTGCCAGCTCTGCGGGAGGGGAGAGGTCACCCCTCCACTTT
15 TRBJ2-5 TRBD2 NA TRBV7-9 CASIDPGLAVETQYF TGTGCCAGCATTGACCCTGGACTAGCGGTCGAGACCCAGTACTTC
19 TRBJ1-6 TRBD1 NA TRBV2 CASRGQGAIPSSYNSPLHF TGTGCCAGCAGAGGACAGGGGGCCATTCCAAGCTCCTATAATTCACCCCTCCACTTT
15 TRBJ2-1 NA NA TRBV4-3 CASSQEGDSYNEQFF TGCGCCAGCAGCCAAGAAGGGGACTCGTACAATGAGCAGTTCTTC